This T cell receptor (beta chain) was obtained from a study of neurological immune-mediated disorders. Study findings and constraints: While HTLV-1-associated myelopathy showed the greatest TCR clonal expansion, multiple sclerosis showed the least, falling below healthy controls.

In TCRdb, the 5' RACE reads were re-called with MiXCR into one record per CDR3 protein. The table lists more than 75,000 distinct CDR3 sequences, less than 5.5% of them singletons. The CDR3 runs to 14 residues. V shed 2 bases and J 0 bases; nucleotides not matched to a gene: 0. Germline assignment: CDR1 MDHEN and CDR2 SYDVKM. This clonotype was observed many times. Its target is not known. The chain employs TRBV28 and TRBJ2-7, with TRBD2 matching 8 bases. Input material: PBMCs. This clonotype was obtained from a woman under 40 with multiple sclerosis. The DNA for the CDR3 is TGTGCCAGCAGTTTAAGCGGGAGCTCCTACGAGCAGTACTTC. This codes for CASSLSGSSYEQYF.